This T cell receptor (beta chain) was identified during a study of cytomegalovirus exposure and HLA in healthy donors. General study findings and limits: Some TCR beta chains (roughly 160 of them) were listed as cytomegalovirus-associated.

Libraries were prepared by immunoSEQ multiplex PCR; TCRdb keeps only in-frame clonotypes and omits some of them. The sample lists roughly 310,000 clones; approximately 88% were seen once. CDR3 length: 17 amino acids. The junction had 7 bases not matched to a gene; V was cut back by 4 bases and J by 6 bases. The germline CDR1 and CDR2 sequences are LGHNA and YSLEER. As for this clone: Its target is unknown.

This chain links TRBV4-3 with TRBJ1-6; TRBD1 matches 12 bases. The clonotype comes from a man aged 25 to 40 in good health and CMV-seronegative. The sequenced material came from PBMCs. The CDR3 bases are TGCGCCAGCAGCCCGGCGGGGACAGGGGGCGGTAATTCACCCCTCCACTTT. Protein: CASSPAGTGGGNSPLHF.